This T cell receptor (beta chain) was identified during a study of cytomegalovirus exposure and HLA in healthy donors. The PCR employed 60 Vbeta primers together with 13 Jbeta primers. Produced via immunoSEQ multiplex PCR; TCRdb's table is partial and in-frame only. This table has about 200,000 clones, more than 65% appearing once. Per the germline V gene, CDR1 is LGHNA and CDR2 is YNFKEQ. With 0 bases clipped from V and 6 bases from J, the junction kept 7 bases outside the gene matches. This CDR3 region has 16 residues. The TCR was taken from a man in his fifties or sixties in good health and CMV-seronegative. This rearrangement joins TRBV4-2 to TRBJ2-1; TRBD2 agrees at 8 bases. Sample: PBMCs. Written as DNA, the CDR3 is TGTGCCAGCAGCCAAGATTACTCTAGCGGGCGCAATGAGCAGTTCTTC. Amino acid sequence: CASSQDYSSGRNEQFF.